Presented here are 11 T cell receptor beta chains from one specimen sequenced in a study of shared clonotypes between healthy human individuals. Naive-designated CD8 cells lacked CD45RO, were positively enriched for CCR7, and omitted terminally differentiated effector memory CD45RA+ cells. The repertoire was sequenced with immunoSEQ multiplex PCR; TCRdb's copy has only in-frame clones and lacks some. The top ten hold 1.5% to 2% of the sample, which has about 2,200,000 clones, under 95% seen once. The sample consisted of naive CD8+ T cells from PBMCs. These receptors were taken from a man aged 18 to 30 in good health. Some clones in this sample may be carry-over from other donors' samples.

Points on this clone: Other DNA sequences within the sample encode an identical CDR3. The gene calls are TRBV27 and TRBJ2-7, with a possible D match to TRBD1 (5 bases). V gave up 2 bases and J gave up 3 bases, with 8 bases separating them. Looked up from germline, CDR1 is MNHEY and CDR2 is SMNVEV (reference sequence). This CDR3 region has 13 residues. This CDR3 reads CASSLVQGYEQYF. The CDR3 DNA sequence: TGTGCCAGCAGTTTAGTGCAGGGCTACGAGCAGTACTTC.

This chain connects TRBV7-8 to TRBJ2-1, with D possibly matching TRBD1 (6 bases). This CDR3 contains 12 residues. Germline V gene lookup returns CDR1 SGHVS and CDR2 FQNEAQ. V was clipped by 5 bases and J by 8 bases, with 10 bases between them. The CDR3 DNA reads TGTGCCAGCAGCCTAGGGGGAGATGAGCAGTTCTTC. Residues: CASSLGGDEQFF. Full variable domain (missing parts from reference TRBV7-8 and TRBJ2-1): GAGVSQSPRYKVAKRGQDVALRCDPISGHVSLFWYQQALGQGPEFLTYFQNEAQLDKSGLPSDRFFAERPEGSVSTLKIQRTQQEDSAVYLCASSLGGDEQFFGPGTRLTVL.

The chain has TRBV6-1 and TRBJ1-4, with D maybe TRBD1 (6 bases). The length of the CDR3 is 15 residues. Germline V gene data show CDR1 as MNHNS and CDR2 as SASEGT. V was pared by 4 bases and J by 8 bases, with 17 bases between. The CDR3 coding sequence is TGTGCCAGCAGTGGGGAGGGGGGAATAGAGGAAAAACTGTTTTTT. Protein product: CASSGEGGIEEKLFF.

In the case of this clone: Distinct nucleotide sequences in the sample also encode this CDR3. V is TRBV4-2 and J is TRBJ1-4; no clear D. Per the germline V gene, CDR1 is LGHNA and CDR2 is YNFKEQ. The CDR3 loop spans 13 amino acids. V gave up 1 base and J gave up 8 bases, with 8 bases separating them. CDR3 bases: TGTGCCAGCAGCCAAGGCCTGGGGGAAAAACTGTTTTTT. Protein product: CASSQGLGEKLFF.

A note on this clone: Other DNA sequences of this sample code for an identical CDR3. This rearrangement joins TRBV7-9 to TRBJ1-2, with 12 nucleotides matching TRBD1. Germline loops: CDR1 SEHNR, CDR2 FQNEAQ (reference sequence). This CDR3 has 15 amino acids. J lost 5 bases, V lost 4 bases, and 5 bases had no gene match. In DNA form, the CDR3 reads TGTGCCAGCAGCTCCGGGACAGGGGGCGGGTATGGCTACACCTTC. This codes for CASSSGTGGGYGYTF.

On this clone itself: At the DNA level, this CDR3 is encoded by other sequences in the same sample as well. The CDR3 sequence: CASSYGSTDTQYF. CDR3 sequence (DNA): TGTGCCAGCAGTTACGGCAGCACAGATACGCAGTATTTT. The chain links TRBV6-6 to TRBJ2-3, with D uncertain. The CDR3 contains 13 residues. Trimming shortened V by 2 bases and J by 0 bases, and 3 bases separated the two germline ends. The germline V gene has CDR1 MNHNY and CDR2 SVGAGI (reference sequence).

J is TRBJ2-1 and V is TRBV28; 13 bases map to TRBD2. Unmatched junction bases numbered 14, after V lost 4 bases and J lost 8 bases. CDR3 size: 18 residues. Germline V lookup: CDR1 MDHEN, CDR2 SYDVKM. The CDR3 spells CASSSPRRTSGSKYEQFF. The CDR3 nucleotides are TGTGCCAGCAGTTCCCCTCGCCGGACTAGCGGGAGTAAGTATGAGCAGTTCTTC.

The chain combines TRBV7-9 with TRBJ2-5; the match to TRBD1 covers 8 bases. This CDR3 comprises 13 residues. V shed 9 bases and J 2 bases; nucleotides not matched to a gene: 5. In germline, CDR1 is SEHNR, CDR2 FQNEAQ (reference sequence). CDR3 sequence reads: CASGTGSQETQYF. CDR3 coding DNA: TGTGCCAGTGGGACAGGCAGTCAAGAGACCCAGTACTTC.

This chain joins TRBV27 and TRBJ1-2; D is uncertain. CDR1 is MNHEY and CDR2 is SMNVEV in the germline V gene (reference sequence). The CDR3 contains 13 residues. V lost 6 bases and J 2 bases, leaving 10 bases between the germline ends. This chain's CDR3 is CASSFHENYGYTF. DNA of the CDR3: TGTGCCAGCAGCTTCCACGAGAACTATGGCTACACCTTC.

The genes are TRBV5-1 and TRBJ1-2; D perhaps matches TRBD1 (5 bases). The CDR3 totals 14 residues. The germline CDR1 and CDR2 sequences are SGHRS and YFSETQ. V lost 4 bases and J 4 bases, leaving 14 bases between the germline ends. In DNA, the CDR3 is TGCGCCAGCAGCGACCCAGGGATCATCTATGGCTACACCTTC. This sequence encodes CASSDPGIIYGYTF.

This clone was seen just once. The chain recombines TRBV28 with TRBJ2-7, with 8 nucleotides matching TRBD2. V shed 0 bases, J shed 6 bases, and the junction held 7 bases outside the gene matches. The length of the CDR3 is 15 residues. Germline V gives CDR1 MDHEN, CDR2 SYDVKM. The DNA for the CDR3 is TGTGCCAGCAGTTTATGCAGTGGCGGGAGGTGCGAGCAGTACTTC. Its protein product is CASSLCSGGRCEQYF. Combining the CDR3 with reference TRBV28 and TRBJ2-7 gives the whole variable domain DVKVTQSSRYLVKRTGEKVFLECVQDMDHENMFWYRQDPGLGLRLIYFSYDVKMKEKGDIPEGYSVSREKKERFSLILESASTNQTSMYLCASSLCSGGRCEQYFGPGTRLTVT.